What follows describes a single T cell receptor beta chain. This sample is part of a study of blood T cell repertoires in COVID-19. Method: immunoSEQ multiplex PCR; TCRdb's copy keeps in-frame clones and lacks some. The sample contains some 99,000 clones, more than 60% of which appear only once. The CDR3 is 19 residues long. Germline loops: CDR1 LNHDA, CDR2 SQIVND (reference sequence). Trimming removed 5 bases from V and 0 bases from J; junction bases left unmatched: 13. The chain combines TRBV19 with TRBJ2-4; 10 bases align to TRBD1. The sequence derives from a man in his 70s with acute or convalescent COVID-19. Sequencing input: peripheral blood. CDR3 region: CASSGLRDRGTLAKNIQYF. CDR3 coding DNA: TGTGCCAGTAGTGGCCTCCGGGACAGGGGTACTCTAGCCAAAAACATTCAGTACTTC.